Listed below are T cell receptor beta chains from one sample, sequenced in a study of post-analysis software for immune sequencing data. TCRdb used MiXCR to reprocess the PCR reads, holding one entry per CDR3 protein. The repertoire consists of roughly 620,000 distinct CDR3 sequences, with 44% occurring once and the leading ten covering 1.5% to 2%. Sequenced material: blood. The receptors come from a girl under 18 with multiple sclerosis. CDR3s include the opening cysteine and the closing phenylalanine or tryptophan. The D gene is left open where the match is weak. Clone size, where shown, is once, few, many, or a class for clones that have expanded.

D gene: -
clone size: -
J gene: TRBJ2-3
V gene: TRBV4-1
CDR3 protein: CASEGSGVLKSTDTQYF
CDR3 DNA: TGCGCCAGCGAAGGGAGCGGAGTCCTTAAAAGCACAGATACGCAGTATTTT

D gene: -
clone size: -
J gene: TRBJ1-5
V gene: TRBV18
CDR3 protein: CASSPGQLSNQPQHF
CDR3 DNA: TGTGCCAGCTCGCCGGGACAATTGAGCAATCAGCCCCAGCATTTT

D gene: TRBD2
clone size: -
J gene: TRBJ2-7
V gene: TRBV12-3/TRBV12-4
CDR3 protein: CASSSQRDYEQYF
CDR3 DNA: TGTGCCAGCAGTTCCCAGCGGGACTACGAGCAGTACTTC

D gene: TRBD1
clone size: -
J gene: TRBJ2-1
V gene: TRBV7-9
CDR3 protein: CASSRRTGYNGQFF
CDR3 DNA: TGTGCCAGCAGCCGCCGGACAGGCTACAATGGGCAGTTCTTC

D gene: -
clone size: -
J gene: TRBJ1-1
V gene: TRBV29-1
CDR3 protein: CSVDRLNTEAFF
CDR3 DNA: TGCAGCGTTGATCGGTTGAACACTGAAGCTTTCTTT

D gene: TRBD1
clone size: -
J gene: TRBJ2-1
V gene: TRBV12-3/TRBV12-4
CDR3 protein: CASRAAGTEINEQFF
CDR3 DNA: TGTGCCAGCAGAGCTGCCGGGACAGAAATCAATGAGCAGTTCTTC

D gene: TRBD2
clone size: -
J gene: TRBJ2-1
V gene: TRBV9
CDR3 protein: CASGAGGRMVDEQFF
CDR3 DNA: TGTGCCAGTGGTGCGGGGGGGCGTATGGTCGATGAGCAGTTCTTC

D gene: -
clone size: once
J gene: TRBJ2-1
V gene: TRBV7-3
CDR3 protein: CASSLPGRETQFF
CDR3 DNA: TGTGCCAGCAGCTTACCAGGTCGGGAGACCCAGTTCTTC

D gene: TRBD1
clone size: -
J gene: TRBJ1-5
V gene: TRBV6-1
CDR3 protein: CASSEAPGQSNQPQHF
CDR3 DNA: TGTGCCAGCAGTGAAGCACCGGGACAGAGCAATCAGCCCCAGCATTTT

D gene: -
clone size: few
J gene: TRBJ1-5
V gene: TRBV28
CDR3 protein: CASSLGTPLPQHF
CDR3 DNA: TGTGCCAGCAGTTTGGGGACCCCACTGCCCCAGCATTTT

D gene: -
clone size: few
J gene: TRBJ1-4
V gene: TRBV20-1
CDR3 protein: CSALGAEKLFF
CDR3 DNA: TGCAGTGCGTTAGGGGCCGAAAAACTGTTTTTT